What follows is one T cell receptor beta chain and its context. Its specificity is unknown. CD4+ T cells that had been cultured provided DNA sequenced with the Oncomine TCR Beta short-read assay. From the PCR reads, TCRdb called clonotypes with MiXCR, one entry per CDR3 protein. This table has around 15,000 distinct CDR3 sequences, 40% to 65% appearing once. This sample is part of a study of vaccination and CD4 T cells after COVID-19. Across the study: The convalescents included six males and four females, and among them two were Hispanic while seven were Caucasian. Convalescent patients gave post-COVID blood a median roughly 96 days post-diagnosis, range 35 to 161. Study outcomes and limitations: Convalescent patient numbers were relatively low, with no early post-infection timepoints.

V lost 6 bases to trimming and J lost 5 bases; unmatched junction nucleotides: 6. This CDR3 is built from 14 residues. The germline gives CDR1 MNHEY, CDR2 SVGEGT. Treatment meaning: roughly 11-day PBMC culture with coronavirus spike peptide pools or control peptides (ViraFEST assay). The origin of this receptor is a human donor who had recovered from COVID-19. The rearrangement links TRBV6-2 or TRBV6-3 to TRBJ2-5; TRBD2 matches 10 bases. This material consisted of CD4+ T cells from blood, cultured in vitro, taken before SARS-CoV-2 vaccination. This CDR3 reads CASRRAGGGETQYF. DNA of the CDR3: TGTGCCAGCAGGAGAGCGGGAGGGGGCGAGACCCAGTACTTC.